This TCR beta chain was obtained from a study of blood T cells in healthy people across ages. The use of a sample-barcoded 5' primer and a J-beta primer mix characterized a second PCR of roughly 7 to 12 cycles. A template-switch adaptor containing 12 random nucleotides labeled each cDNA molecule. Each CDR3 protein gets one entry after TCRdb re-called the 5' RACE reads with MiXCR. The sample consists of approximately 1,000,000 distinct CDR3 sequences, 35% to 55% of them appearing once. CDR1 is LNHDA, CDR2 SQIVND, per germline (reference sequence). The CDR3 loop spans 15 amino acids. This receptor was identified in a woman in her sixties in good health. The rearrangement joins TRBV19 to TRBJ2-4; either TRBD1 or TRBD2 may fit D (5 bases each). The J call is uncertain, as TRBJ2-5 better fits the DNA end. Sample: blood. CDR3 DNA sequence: TGTGCCAGTAGTATAGACTCAGGGAGCGAAGAGACCCAGTACTTC. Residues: CASSIDSGSEETQYF.